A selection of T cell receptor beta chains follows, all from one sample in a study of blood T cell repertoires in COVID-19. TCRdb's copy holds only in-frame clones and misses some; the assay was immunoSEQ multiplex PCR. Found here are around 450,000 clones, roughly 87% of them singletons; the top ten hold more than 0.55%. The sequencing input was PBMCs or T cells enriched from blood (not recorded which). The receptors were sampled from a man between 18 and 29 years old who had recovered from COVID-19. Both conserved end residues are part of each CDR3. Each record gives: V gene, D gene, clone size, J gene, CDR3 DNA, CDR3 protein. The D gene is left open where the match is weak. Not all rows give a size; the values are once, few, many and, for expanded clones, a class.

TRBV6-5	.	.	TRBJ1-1	TGTGCCAGCACCTACGACTTGAACACTGAAGCTTTCTTT	CASTYDLNTEAFF
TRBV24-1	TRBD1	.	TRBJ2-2	TGTGCCACCAGTGATCCCTCACTGACAGGGGGGGCGAACACCGGGGAGCTGTTTTTT	CATSDPSLTGGANTGELFF
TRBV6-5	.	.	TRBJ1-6	TGTGCCAGCAGTCGAGTCGAGTCCTATAATTCACCCCTCCACTTT	CASSRVESYNSPLHF
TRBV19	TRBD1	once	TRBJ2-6	TGTGCCACGACAGGGGGGTCGACTGGGGCCAACGTCCTGACTTTC	CATTGGSTGANVLTF
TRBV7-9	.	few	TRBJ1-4	TGTGCCAGCAGCTCCTCCGGGACATTCGGGGAAAAACTGTTTTTT	CASSSSGTFGEKLFF
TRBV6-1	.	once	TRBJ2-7	TGTGCCAGCAGTGAACTCTGGCAGGGCCTGTCCTACGAGCAGTACTTC	CASSELWQGLSYEQYF
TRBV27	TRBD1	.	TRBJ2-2	TGTGCCAGCAGGGCAGGGACAGGAATTACCGGGGAGCTGTTTTTT	CASRAGTGITGELFF
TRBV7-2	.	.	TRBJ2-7	TGTGCCAGCAGCTTCCTAGACAGGGACTTGGAGCAGTACTTC	CASSFLDRDLEQYF
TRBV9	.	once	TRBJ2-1	TGTGCCAGCAGCGTAGAGCTCAATGAGCAGTTCTTC	CASSVELNEQFF
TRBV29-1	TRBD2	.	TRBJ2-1	TGCAGCGTTGAACCCGGACTAGCGGGGAGAGGAGAGCAGTTCTTC	CSVEPGLAGRGEQFF
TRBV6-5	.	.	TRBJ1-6	TGTGCCAACAGAGCCTTGACTCTTTCACCCCTCCACTTT	CANRALTLSPLHF
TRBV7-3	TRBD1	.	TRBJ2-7	TGTGCCAGCAGCCCGTCGGGACAGCCCTACGAGCAGTACTTC	CASSPSGQPYEQYF
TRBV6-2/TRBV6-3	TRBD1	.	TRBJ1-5	TGTGCCAGCAGTTACCCGGTCCCGGGACAGGGATTTCTCCTTCAGCCCCAGCATTTT	CASSYPVPGQGFLLQPQHF
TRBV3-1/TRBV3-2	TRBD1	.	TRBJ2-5	TGTGCCAGCAGCCCCGGACAGGAACTCTACTTC	CASSPGQELYF
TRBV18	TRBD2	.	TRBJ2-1	TGTGCCAGCTCCGATCGGGACTATAACAGTGAGCAGTTCTTC	CASSDRDYNSEQFF
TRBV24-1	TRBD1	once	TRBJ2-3	TGTGCCACCAGTGACACCGGGACAGGAAGCACAGATACGCAGTATTTT	CATSDTGTGSTDTQYF
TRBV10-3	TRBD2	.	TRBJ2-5	TGTGCCATCAGTGAGTCGATCCAAACGGGAGGGCCCCAGTACTTC	CAISESIQTGGPQYF
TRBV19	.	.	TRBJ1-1	TGTGCCAGTAGTCCCCGACAGCTGAACACTGAAGCTTTCTTT	CASSPRQLNTEAFF
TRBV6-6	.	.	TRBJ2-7	TGTGCCAGCAGTTACTCCCAGCCGCGGGCCTACGAGCAGTACTTC	CASSYSQPRAYEQYF
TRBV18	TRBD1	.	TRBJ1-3	TGTGCCAGCTCACCCACAGCTAGGGACAGGAACTCTGGAAACACCATATATTTT	CASSPTARDRNSGNTIYF
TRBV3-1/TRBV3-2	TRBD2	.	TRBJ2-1	TGTGCCAGCAGCCAAAGCGGGACCCAGGGTGAGCAGTTCTTC	CASSQSGTQGEQFF
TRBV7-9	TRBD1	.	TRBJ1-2	TGTGCCAGCAGCTTAGGGGGGACAGGGATGATCTATGGCTACACCTTC	CASSLGGTGMIYGYTF
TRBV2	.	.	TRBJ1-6	TGTGCCAGCATCGCCAGCTCCTATAATTCACCCCTCCACTTT	CASIASSYNSPLHF
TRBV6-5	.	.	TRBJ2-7	TGTGCCAGCAGCCAAGACAGATACTCCTACGAGCAGTACTTC	CASSQDRYSYEQYF
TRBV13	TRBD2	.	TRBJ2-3	TGTGCCAGCACTCTCCGCCTAGCGGGGGACACAGATACGCAGTATTTT	CASTLRLAGDTDTQYF
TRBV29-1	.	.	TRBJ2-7	TGCAGCGTTGAGACTTTAACGGGGCAGTACTTC	CSVETLTGQYF
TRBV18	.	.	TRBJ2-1	TGTGCCAGCTCAACGCAGGGAGGAACGAATGAGCAGTTCTTC	CASSTQGGTNEQFF
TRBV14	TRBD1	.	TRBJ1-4	TGTGCCAGCAGCAGGGACAGGGGGGAAAAACTGTTTTTT	CASSRDRGEKLFF
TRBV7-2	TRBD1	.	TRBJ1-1	TGTGCCAGCATGCGTTCGATCCGCGACAGGGGCACTGAAGCTTTCTTT	CASMRSIRDRGTEAFF
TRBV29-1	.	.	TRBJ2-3	TGCAGCGTTGGCGGGACAGTGTTGAGGGATACGCAGTATTTT	CSVGGTVLRDTQYF
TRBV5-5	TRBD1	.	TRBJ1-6	TGTGCCAGCAGCCTAACAGGGGATAATTCACCCCTCCACTTT	CASSLTGDNSPLHF
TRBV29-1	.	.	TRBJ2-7	TGCAGCGTTCAAGACCTATACTCCTACGAGCAGTACTTC	CSVQDLYSYEQYF
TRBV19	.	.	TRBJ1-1	TGTGCCAGTAGGGACAGTGAAGCTTTCTTT	CASRDSEAFF
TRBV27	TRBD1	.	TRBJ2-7	TGTGCCAGCAAGAAGGACAGGGTAGCCTACGAGCAGTACTTC	CASKKDRVAYEQYF
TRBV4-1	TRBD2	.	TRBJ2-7	TGCGCCAGCAGCCACCCAGTTAGCGGGAACTACGAGCAGTACTTC	CASSHPVSGNYEQYF
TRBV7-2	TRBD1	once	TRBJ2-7	TGTGCCAGCAGACGACGAACCGGGACAGGCAACTACGAGCAGTACTTC	CASRRRTGTGNYEQYF
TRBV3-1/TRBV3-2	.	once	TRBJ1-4	TGTGCCAGCAGCCATGGACTTCGCGGGATCGGTGAAAAACTGTTTTTT	CASSHGLRGIGEKLFF
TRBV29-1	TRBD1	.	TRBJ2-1	TGCAGCCCCGGGACAGGAGGCAATGAGCAGTTCTTC	CSPGTGGNEQFF
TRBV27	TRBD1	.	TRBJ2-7	TGTGCCAGCAGTCGGACAGGGATATCCTACGAGCAGTACTTC	CASSRTGISYEQYF
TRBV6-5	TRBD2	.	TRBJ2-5	TGTGCCAGCAGGCGCCGACTAGCAGCCTCGGAGACCCAGTACTTC	CASRRRLAASETQYF
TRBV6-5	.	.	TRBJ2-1	TGTGCCAGCAGGGAGGGTCAACTTAATGAGCAGTTCTTC	CASREGQLNEQFF
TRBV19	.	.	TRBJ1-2	TGTGCCAGTAGTAGAGGAACGGGGGGCTATGGCTACACCTTC	CASSRGTGGYGYTF
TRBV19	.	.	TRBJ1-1	TGTGCCAGTAGGCACAGGACCCTTGCCACTGAAGCTTTCTTT	CASRHRTLATEAFF